This TCR beta chain was observed in a study of CD8 T cells in ankylosing spondylitis. Points from the study as a whole: Within ankylosing spondylitis blood, a TCR beta motif made up of under 10 highly homologous variants appeared to be characteristic. Previously reported in reactive arthritis synovial fluid and blood were some of the motif variants.

This CDR3 has 17 amino acids. The trim removed 3 bases at V and 3 bases at J, leaving 12 bases unmatched. MiXCR, applied by TCRdb to the 5' RACE reads, yields one record per CDR3 protein. The sample carries approximately 140,000 distinct CDR3 sequences, around 42% recorded once. Worth noting for this clonotype: The antigen is not known.

This sequence joins TRBV12-3 or TRBV12-4 and TRBJ2-7; 9 bases match TRBD2. The specimen was synovial fluid, either unsorted or a sorted T cell fraction (not recorded which). The receptor's source is a male donor with ankylosing spondylitis. The CDR3 DNA follows: TGTGCCAGCAGTTTCGGTGGTGCTAGCGGGGCCGGCTACGAGCAGTACTTC. Amino acids: CASSFGGASGAGYEQYF.